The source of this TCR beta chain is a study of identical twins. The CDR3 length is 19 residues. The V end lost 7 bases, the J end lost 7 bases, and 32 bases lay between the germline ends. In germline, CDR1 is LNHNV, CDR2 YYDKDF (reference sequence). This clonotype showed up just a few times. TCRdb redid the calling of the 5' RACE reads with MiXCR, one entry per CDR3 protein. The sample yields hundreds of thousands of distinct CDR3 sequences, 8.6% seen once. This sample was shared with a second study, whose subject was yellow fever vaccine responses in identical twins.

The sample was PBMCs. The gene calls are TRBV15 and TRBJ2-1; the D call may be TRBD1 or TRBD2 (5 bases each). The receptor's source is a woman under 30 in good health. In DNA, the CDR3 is TGTGCCACCACCAACATGGGGGTACAGCTAGGAGGTTTTAGAAATGAGCAGTTCTTC. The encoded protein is CATTNMGVQLGGFRNEQFF.